This T cell receptor beta chain was profiled in a study of T cells expressing NK-cell markers. The length of the CDR3 is 13 residues. The germline gives CDR1 KGHSH, CDR2 LQKENI. TCRdb re-called the 5' RACE reads, yielding one record per CDR3 amino acid sequence without DNA. In total, the table holds about 110,000 distinct CDR3 sequences. The sequenced sample was blood T cells: a sorted CD56 or NKG2C T cell subset, CD4+ or CD8+ T cells, or bulk PBMC T cells (not recorded which). The TCR sequence derives from a woman between 18 and 70 years old in good health. The rearrangement links TRBV18 to TRBJ2-1; the TCRdb call, TRBD2, lacks DNA for checking. The CDR3 reads CASSPWGRVEQFF. The entire variable domain, with the rest obtained from reference TRBV18 and TRBJ2-1, is as follows: NAGVMQNPRHLVRRRGQEARLRCSPMKGHSHVYWYRQLPEEGLKFMVYLQKENIIDESGMPKERFSAEFPKEGPSILRIQQVVRGDSAAYFCASSPWGRVEQFFGPGTRLTVL.